One and the same sample provided the 19 T cell receptor beta chains below, sequenced in a study of blood T cell repertoires in COVID-19. Profiling relied on immunoSEQ multiplex PCR, and the TCRdb table lists in-frame clones only, not all of them. The sample lists 55,000 to 80,000 clones; about 74% were seen once. The sequencing sample was made of peripheral blood. Receptors were obtained from a woman aged 80 or older with acute or convalescent COVID-19.

V usage is TRBV18 and J usage is TRBJ2-5; D is perhaps TRBD1 (6 bases). Germline assignment: CDR1 KGHSH and CDR2 LQKENI. The CDR3 consists of 14 residues. Trimming removed 3 bases from V and 2 bases from J, with 10 bases in between. The CDR3 reads CASSPTGAQETQYF. In nucleotides, the CDR3 is TGTGCCAGCTCACCGACAGGAGCTCAAGAGACCCAGTACTTC.

This clone was seen just once. V gene TRBV10-3 combines with J gene TRBJ2-6; D may be TRBD2 (6 bases). The length of the CDR3 is 15 residues. V lost 2 bases to trimming and J lost 4 bases, with 9 bases between them. CDR1 is ENHRY and CDR2 is SYGVKD in the germline V gene. The CDR3 coding sequence is TGTGCCATCAGTGAGGCGGGGAGGGGGGCCAACGTCCTGACTTTC. Its protein is CAISEAGRGANVLTF.

This rearrangement joins TRBV7-3 to TRBJ2-2; possible D gene TRBD1, 8 bases. Looked up from germline, CDR1 is SGHTA and CDR2 is FQGTGA. CDR3 size: 15 residues. Trimming cost V 4 bases and J 4 bases, with 13 bases left between them. The CDR3 here is CASSSGGQATGELFF. The CDR3 nucleotides are TGTGCCAGCAGCTCGGGGGGACAGGCCACCGGGGAGCTGTTTTTT.

The chain has TRBV10-3 and TRBJ2-1, with TRBD1 identical over 8 bases. The CDR3 is 15 amino acids. Germline V gene sequence: CDR1 ENHRY, CDR2 SYGVKD. V was pared by 6 bases and J by 5 bases, with 9 bases of the junction left unmatched. This CDR3 is CAISRTGSLHNEQFF. CDR3 coding DNA: TGTGCCATCAGCCGGACAGGGAGTCTCCACAATGAGCAGTTCTTC.

Only a few counts were recorded for this clone. The chain combines TRBV19 with TRBJ1-1; D remains ambiguous. V was clipped by 6 bases and J by 4 bases, with 12 bases between them. Per germline, CDR1 LNHDA and CDR2 SQIVND (reference sequence). This CDR3 spans 13 amino acids. The CDR3, as DNA: TGTGCCAGTAGAACAGAGCTAACCACTGAAGCTTTCTTT. It yields the protein CASRTELTTEAFF.

The CDR3 sequence: CASSPTGGSYEQYF. Here the CDR3 DNA reads TGTGCCAGCAGCCCAACAGGGGGATCGTACGAGCAGTACTTC. This chain links TRBV7-2 with TRBJ2-7; 8 nucleotides agree with TRBD1. Germline V lookup: CDR1 SGHTA, CDR2 FQGNSA. This CDR3 is 14 amino acids long. The V and J ends lost 5 bases and 4 bases, in that order; junction bases with no gene match: 7.

This clone was observed once. This rearrangement joins TRBV4-3 to TRBJ1-1; D is ambiguous. The germline gives CDR1 LGHNA, CDR2 YSLEER. The CDR3 is 13 amino acids. Deletions cut 1 base from V and 5 bases from J, with 8 bases between. In DNA, the CDR3 is TGCGCCAGCAGCCAAGCTCGGGTGACTGAAGCTTTCTTT. It yields the protein CASSQARVTEAFF.

The V call is TRBV7-2, the J call TRBJ2-7; 9 positions agree with TRBD2. The CDR3 runs 15 residues. The V gene end was trimmed by 0 bases and the J gene end by 3 bases; junction bases not matched to a gene: 3. Germline CDR1 is SGHTA and CDR2 is FQGNSA. The CDR3 DNA reads TGTGCCAGCAGCTTAGCGGCTAGCGGGATCTACGAGCAGTACTTC. It encodes CASSLAASGIYEQYF. The variable domain in full, with the rest retrieved from reference TRBV7-2 and TRBJ2-7, is GAGVSQSPSNKVTEKGKDVELRCDPISGHTALYWYRQSLGQGLEFLIYFQGNSAPDKSGLPSDRFSAERTGGSVSTLTIQRTQQEDSAVYLCASSLAASGIYEQYFGPGTRLTVT.

Ten or more counts support this clone. The chain joins TRBV11-3 to TRBJ1-1, with D possibly TRBD1 on 5 matching bases. This CDR3 comprises 17 residues. CDR1 and CDR2 from the germline V gene are SGHNT and YENEEA. V was trimmed by 1 base and J by 3 bases, leaving 18 bases between them. The CDR3 is CASSLGGWYKGYTEAFF. The DNA for the CDR3 is TGTGCCAGCAGCTTAGGGGGTTGGTACAAGGGGTACACTGAAGCTTTCTTT.

The V gene is TRBV5-8, the J gene TRBJ2-5, with D uncertain. V dropped 3 bases and J dropped 4 bases, with 7 bases sitting between them. Germline V gene sequence: CDR1 SGHTS, CDR2 YDEGEE. This CDR3 contains 12 residues. CDR3: CASSSSTETQYF. In DNA, the CDR3 is TGTGCCAGCAGCTCCTCTACAGAGACCCAGTACTTC.

The V call is TRBV30, the J call TRBJ1-2, with TRBD1 matching over 10 bases. V dropped 4 bases and J dropped 4; count of bases not matched to a gene: 3. There are 13 residues in the CDR3. The V gene's germline CDR1 is GTSNPN and CDR2 SVGIG (reference sequence). The CDR3 sequence is CAWTRTGGYGYTF. The CDR3 DNA reads as TGTGCCTGGACCCGGACAGGGGGCTATGGCTACACCTTC. The variable domain in full, with the rest retrieved from reference TRBV30 and TRBJ1-2, is SQTIHQWPATLVQPVGSPLSLECTVEGTSNPNLYWYRQAAGRGLQLLFYSVGIGQISSEVPQNLSASRPQDRQFILSSKKLLLSDSGFYLCAWTRTGGYGYTFGSGTRLTVV.

This clone came up many times. The rearrangement links TRBV2 to TRBJ1-1; D gene ambiguous. The CDR3 length is 13 residues. Germline-derived CDR1 and CDR2 are SNHLY and FYNNEI. Trimming removed 4 bases from V and 4 bases from J, with 10 bases in between. The CDR3 region is CASSAPLGTEAFF. CDR3 coding DNA: TGTGCCAGCAGTGCACCACTTGGCACTGAAGCTTTCTTT.

The chain recombines TRBV6-5 with TRBJ2-1; the match to TRBD1 covers 8 bases. V trimming: 5 bases; J trimming: 5 bases; junction bases outside the gene matches: 5. The CDR3 runs 14 residues. The germline CDR1 and CDR2 sequences are MNHEY and SVGAGI. The CDR3 is CASSRTGTHNEQFF. The CDR3 DNA follows: TGTGCCAGCAGTCGGACAGGGACCCACAATGAGCAGTTCTTC.

The rearrangement uses TRBV15 and TRBJ1-5; maybe TRBD1 (5 bases). The germline V gene has CDR1 LNHNV and CDR2 YYDKDF (reference sequence). The CDR3 is 13 residues long. V lost 1 base and J 10 bases, leaving 11 bases between the germline ends. The chain's CDR3 is CATSRGQPLPQHF. For the CDR3, the DNA is TGTGCCACCAGCAGAGGACAGCCACTCCCCCAGCATTTT.

The chain uses TRBV6-5 and TRBJ2-1; D is possibly TRBD1 (7 bases). The CDR3 is 15 amino acids. Germline V gene lookup returns CDR1 MNHEY and CDR2 SVGAGI. V lost 2 bases and J 7 bases, leaving 15 bases between the germline ends. This CDR3 reads CASSYTPSGGNEQFF. The CDR3 nucleotides are TGTGCCAGCAGTTACACACCCTCAGGGGGGAATGAGCAGTTCTTC.

This clone was seen a handful of times. The J gene is TRBJ2-2, the V gene TRBV7-9; D gene ambiguous. Germline values: CDR1 SEHNR, CDR2 FQNEAQ (reference sequence). This CDR3 has 12 residues. V dropped 4 bases and J dropped 4 bases, with 4 bases sitting between them. CDR3 bases: TGTGCCAGCAGCTCCGTCACCGGGGAGCTGTTTTTT. Protein: CASSSVTGELFF.

In its sample, this clone was seen a few times. The rearrangement uses TRBV10-3 and TRBJ2-7, with 11 bases aligning to TRBD1. The CDR3 is made up of 14 amino acids. V shed 5 bases, J shed 7 bases, and the junction held 7 bases outside the gene matches. CDR1 and CDR2 from the germline V gene are ENHRY and SYGVKD. The CDR3 spells CAISIGQGAEEQYF. The CDR3 DNA reads as TGTGCCATCAGTATCGGACAGGGGGCGGAAGAGCAGTACTTC.

The genes are TRBV1 and TRBJ2-1; the table names TRBD2, a call not compared with the DNA. TRBV1 is a known pseudogene. This CDR3 spans 18 amino acids. The CDR3 protein is CTSSLKRPALAANNEQFF. CDR3 bases: TGCACCAGCAGCCTAAAACGCCCGGCGCTAGCAGCTAACAATGAGCAGTTCTTC.

V and J are TRBV7-3 and TRBJ2-1; 7 nucleotides match TRBD1. CDR3 length: 15 amino acids. V was clipped by 3 bases and J by 6 bases; unmatched bases: 8. CDR1 SGHTA and CDR2 FQGTGA come from the germline V gene. CDR3 DNA sequence: TGTGCCAGCAGCTTGACCGGGACAGAGACCAATGAGCAGTTCTTC. Translation: CASSLTGTETNEQFF.